The sequence of this T cell receptor beta chain was determined in a study of blood T cell repertoires in COVID-19. Across the study: Acute and convalescent COVID-19 specimens originated in the United States, Italy and Spain.

This CDR3 is built from 14 residues. Per germline, CDR1 SGHTA and CDR2 FQGTGA. The V end lost 0 bases, the J end lost 6 bases, and 11 bases lay between the germline ends. Repertoires were generated with immunoSEQ multiplex PCR, while TCRdb's copy carries only in-frame clones and drops some. The sample consists of approximately 65,000 clones, around 80% of them appearing once. The rearrangement joins TRBV7-3 to TRBJ1-2; D may be TRBD1 (5 bases). Sequenced input: peripheral blood. The receptor comes from a woman older than 75 with active or convalescent COVID-19. The CDR3 region has the DNA TGTGCCAGCAGCTTAACAGGGGCGGGGGATGGCTACACCTTC. It yields the protein CASSLTGAGDGYTF.